The 18 T cell receptor beta chains below come from one sample, sequenced in a study of regulatory T cells in long-lasting Graves disease. Relying on iRepertoire HTBI primers and Arm-PCR of CDR3 regions, the team built TCR beta libraries. TCRdb passed the multiplex PCR reads through MiXCR, listing each CDR3 protein once. Among about 220,000 distinct CDR3 sequences, about 19% were seen once, and the ten largest hold 12%. Time point meaning: newly diagnosed GD, antithyroid drugs for less than 3 months. After RNA was extracted from PBMCs, the TCR library was made from it. This sample was shared with a second study, whose subject was T cells in Graves' hyperthyroidism and ophthalmopathy.

The source was peripheral blood mononuclear cells (PBMCs), collected at new diagnosis, from a patient treated with antithyroid drugs. The receptors were gathered from a woman aged 30 to 39 with Graves disease.

This clonotype was observed at least ten times. The chain recombines TRBV6-1 with TRBJ2-2, with D hard to call. Trimming removed 6 bases at V and 7 bases at J, with 12 bases between. CDR1 is MNHNS, CDR2 SASEGT, per germline. The CDR3 runs 13 residues. CDR3 in amino acids: CASRRGWVGELFF. CDR3 nucleotides: TGTGCCAGCAGACGCGGTTGGGTCGGGGAGCTGTTTTTT.

This clonotype was seen repeatedly, ten times or more. This chain joins TRBV28 and TRBJ2-1, with 7 bases fitting TRBD2. V shed 7 bases and J 8 bases; nucleotides not matched to a gene: 17. CDR1 and CDR2 from the germline V gene are MDHEN and SYDVKM. The CDR3 sequence is 16 residues long. This CDR3 reads CASTPGLGGGNYEQFF. CDR3 nucleotides: TGTGCCAGCACCCCTGGTCTCGGGGGAGGGAATTATGAGCAGTTCTTC.

The chain has TRBV7-2 and TRBJ2-3; D uncertain. The CDR3 is 13 residues long. Germline V gene sequence: CDR1 SGHTA, CDR2 FQGNSA. Trimming cost V 5 bases and J 4 bases, with 10 bases left between them. The CDR3 loop is CASSIPGPDTQYF. The CDR3 DNA sequence: TGTGCCAGCAGCATCCCGGGCCCAGATACGCAGTATTTT.

In its sample, this clonotype was seen a few times. The junction departs from the called germline gene at one end, perhaps through a read error. The gene calls are TRBV5-8 and TRBJ2-1; 7 bases match TRBD1. From germline, CDR1 is SGHTS and CDR2 YDEGEE. This CDR3 contains 18 residues. CDR3: CASSRPGTVGTVMNERFF. The CDR3 region has the DNA TGTGCCAGCAGCCGCCCCGGTACAGTTGGGACAGTAATGAATGAGCGGTTCTTC.

Many counts were recorded for this clonotype. The chain links TRBV7-9 to TRBJ1-4, with D unclear. V was clipped by 1 base and J by 7 bases, with 7 bases between them. This CDR3 is built from 13 residues. Looked up from germline, CDR1 is SEHNR and CDR2 is FQNEAQ (reference sequence). The CDR3 sequence: CASSLGVREKLFF. DNA for the CDR3: TGTGCCAGCAGCTTAGGGGTGCGTGAAAAACTGTTTTTT.

V and J are TRBV2 and TRBJ1-5; D gene uncertain. CDR1 is SNHLY and CDR2 is FYNNEI in the germline V gene. This CDR3 is built from 13 residues. Deletions cut 8 bases from V and 2 bases from J, with 10 bases between. The CDR3 DNA reads as TGTGCCAGCGGGCAGGATCGCAATCAGCCCCAGCATTTT. Its translation is CASGQDRNQPQHF.

The sample holds many counts of this clonotype. This rearrangement joins TRBV5-6 to TRBJ1-4, with D tentatively TRBD1 (5 bases). Germline V gene sequence: CDR1 SGHDT, CDR2 YYEEEE. The V end was cut by 4 bases, the J end by 6 bases, with 13 bases between. This CDR3 is built from 14 residues. CDR3 in DNA: TGTGCCAGCAGCCCTCGGGGCGGATATGAAAAACTGTTTTTT. This codes for CASSPRGGYEKLFF.

The chain carries TRBV11-2 and TRBJ2-2; possible D gene TRBD2, 7 bases. V was clipped by 5 bases and J by 6 bases, with 13 bases between them. Germline V gene sequence: CDR1 SGHAT, CDR2 FQNNGV. The CDR3 has 14 amino acids. In nucleotides, the CDR3 is TGTGCCAGCAGCCCAATAGGGGGGGCCGGGGAGCTGTTTTTT. Protein: CASSPIGGAGELFF.

This clonotype was picked up many times. The chain is built from TRBV7-8 and TRBJ2-7; a possible D gene is TRBD2 (6 bases). Trimming removed 3 bases at V and 2 bases at J, with 23 bases between. The CDR3 has 18 residues. The germline V gene has CDR1 SGHVS and CDR2 FQNEAQ. The CDR3: CASSFQRPPMRDPYEQYF. The CDR3 region has the DNA TGTGCCAGCAGCTTTCAACGTCCCCCTATGCGGGACCCCTACGAGCAGTACTTC.

This clonotype came up many times. This sequence joins TRBV30 and TRBJ1-6; 7 bases line up with TRBD1. V gave up 6 bases and J gave up 5 bases; unmatched junction bases: 4. This CDR3 contains 13 residues. The V gene's germline CDR1 is GTSNPN and CDR2 SVGIG (reference sequence). The DNA for the CDR3 is TGTGCCTGTTCGGGACAGCATAATTCACCCCTCCACTTT. Its translation is CACSGQHNSPLHF.

This clonotype was recorded at least ten times. This chain uses TRBV10-1 with TRBJ1-2, with D possibly TRBD1 on 6 matching bases. The V end was cut by 0 bases, the J end by 5 bases, with 7 bases between. Per germline, CDR1 WNHNN and CDR2 SYGVQD (reference sequence). This CDR3 contains 13 residues. The CDR3 DNA is TGCGCCAGCAGTGAGTCCACAGGGTATGGCTACACCTTC. Translating it yields CASSESTGYGYTF.

This chain connects TRBV28 to TRBJ1-5; maybe TRBD1 (5 bases). The length of the CDR3 is 14 residues. V was pared by 2 bases and J by 4 bases, with 9 bases between. The germline gives CDR1 MDHEN, CDR2 SYDVKM. CDR3 region: CASSLGGENQPQHF. DNA for the CDR3: TGTGCCAGCAGTTTAGGGGGGGAGAATCAGCCCCAGCATTTT. Complete variable domain (other parts from reference TRBV28 and TRBJ1-5): DVKVTQSSRYLVKRTGEKVFLECVQDMDHENMFWYRQDPGLGLRLIYFSYDVKMKEKGDIPEGYSVSREKKERFSLILESASTNQTSMYLCASSLGGENQPQHFGDGTRLSIL.

Ten or more counts support this clonotype. V gene TRBV5-1 combines with J gene TRBJ2-1, with D possibly matching TRBD2 (6 bases). The germline gives CDR1 SGHRS, CDR2 YFSETQ. This CDR3 region has 15 residues. V was trimmed by 2 bases and J by 5 bases, leaving 14 bases between them. The CDR3 loop is CASSFRASEDNEQFF. CDR3 sequence (DNA): TGCGCCAGCAGCTTCCGGGCTAGCGAGGACAATGAGCAGTTCTTC.

The genes are TRBV2 and TRBJ1-4, with 7 bases matching TRBD1. There are 17 residues in the CDR3. Germline V gene lookup returns CDR1 SNHLY and CDR2 FYNNEI. The V and J ends lost 7 bases and 4 bases, in that order; junction bases with no gene match: 15. Written as DNA, the CDR3 is TGTGCCAGCAACCAAAAAGGTCTGACAGGGTTTAATGAAAAACTGTTTTTT. This sequence encodes CASNQKGLTGFNEKLFF.

This clonotype was seen a handful of times. A clone one base away is much larger, so this may be a read error. This rearrangement joins TRBV28 to TRBJ2-5; 7 bases are shared with TRBD1. There are 14 residues in the CDR3. Unmatched junction bases numbered 5, after V lost 6 bases and J lost 1 base. CDR1 is MDHEN and CDR2 is SYDVKM in the germline V gene. CDR3 DNA sequence: TGTGCCAGCAGAGCGACAGGGAGCCAAGAGACCCAGTACTTC. Protein product: CASRATGSQETQYF.

This clonotype has ten or more counts. The rearrangement joins TRBV5-1 to TRBJ1-3, with TRBD1 matching 7 bases. V shed 4 bases, J shed 4 bases, and the junction held 8 bases outside the gene matches. Germline CDR1 is SGHRS and CDR2 is YFSETQ. The CDR3 has 15 residues. The CDR3, as DNA: TGCGCCAGCAGCCCCGCGCCAGGGGGAGGAAACACCATATATTTT. Translation gives CASSPAPGGGNTIYF.

Only one count was recorded for this clonotype. A far larger clone is a single base away, which makes a read error likely. The chain joins TRBV20-1 to TRBJ2-5; D uncertain. The J call is uncertain, as TRBJ2-1 better fits the DNA end. The CDR3 totals 14 residues. Germline lookup yields CDR1 DFQATT and CDR2 SNEGSKA (reference sequence). CDR3 DNA sequence: TGCAGTGCTATTTCAGGTGAAACCTACAATGGGCAGTTCTTC. This sequence encodes CSAISGETYNGQFF.

This clonotype was recorded at least ten times. The V call is TRBV15, the J call TRBJ1-1; D is uncertain. CDR3 length: 14 residues. Germline CDR1 and CDR2: LNHNV and YYDKDF (reference sequence). Trimming pared 0 bases from V and 1 base from J, leaving 6 bases between. CDR3 nucleotide sequence: TGTGCCACCAGCAGAGAGGGAGGGAACACTGAAGCTTTCTTT. It translates to CATSREGGNTEAFF.